This T cell receptor beta chain was retrieved from a study of T cell changes during pregnancy in multiple sclerosis. The repertoire was sequenced with immunoSEQ multiplex PCR; TCRdb's copy has only in-frame clones and lacks some. The top ten hold around a tenth of the sample, which has over 55,000 clones, roughly 90% seen once. Germline assignment: CDR1 SGDLS and CDR2 YYNGEE. The J segment lost 6 bases and the V segment lost 0 bases, leaving 21 bases of the junction unmatched. The CDR3 spans 21 residues. The rearrangement uses TRBV9 and TRBJ2-2; TRBD2 aligns across 9 bases. The sequence came from a female donor in good health, enrolled as a control in a pregnancy study. Sequenced material: peripheral blood, taken after pregnancy. The CDR3 bases are TGTGCCAGCAGCGTAGCCTTGAGTGGCGGGGGGGCGTTAGTATCGGCCGGGGAGCTGTTTTTT. The encoded protein is CASSVALSGGGALVSAGELFF.